Following are 5 T cell receptor beta chains from one sample sequenced in a study of cytomegalovirus exposure and HLA in healthy donors (dated by TCRdb to 2016 to 2017). The method behind the library was the immunoSEQ multiplex PCR assay. The multiplex PCR relied on a mix of 60 forward primers for TCR Vbeta segments and 13 reverse primers for TCR Jbeta segments. What TCRdb holds here is the immuneACCESS table cut down to in-frame rearrangements. Part of the clones is not present; checked against another copy, under half of the missing clones reflect an unresolved V gene, and the others are unexplained. The sample includes about 72,000 clones, with approximately 70% observed a single time. Roughly 22% of the sample goes to the ten largest clones. Source material: PBMCs. These receptors all stem from a man aged 40-55 years in good health and CMV-seropositive.

The chain has TRBV29-1 and TRBJ2-5; a weak D match, TRBD2 (6 bases). Per germline, CDR1 SQVTM and CDR2 ANQGSEA. CDR3 length: 18 residues. Here the CDR3 reads CATGFGDFCLPEQETQYF. CDR3 sequence (DNA): TGCGCTACGGGGTTTGGGGACTTCTGTCTACCAGAACAAGAGACCCAGTACTTC.

The rearrangement uses TRBV5-6 and TRBJ2-2; 9 nucleotides match TRBD2. This CDR3 comprises 16 residues. CDR1 and CDR2 from the germline V gene are SGHDT and YYEEEE. V lost 2 bases, J lost 7 bases, and 9 bases stayed unmatched. In DNA, the CDR3 is TGTGCCAGCAGCTTAGGAGCGGGGGGAGCATTCGGGGAGCTGTTTTTT. This codes for CASSLGAGGAFGELFF.

The chain joins TRBV6-1 to TRBJ2-1; TRBD1 is a possible D gene (5 bases). CDR3 size: 14 residues. CDR1 and CDR2 (germline): MNHNS, SASEGT. Trimming pared 6 bases from V and 6 bases from J, leaving 15 bases between. The CDR3 region is CASRKGAGTNEQFF. The CDR3 DNA follows: TGTGCCAGCAGGAAAGGGGCAGGTACCAATGAGCAGTTCTTC.

The table lists this clone with a few counts. The chain uses TRBV9 and TRBJ2-1; D possibly corresponds to TRBD1 (5 bases). The CDR3 loop spans 14 amino acids. V lost 3 bases, J lost 0 bases, and 7 bases lay in between. The germline CDR1 and CDR2 sequences are SGDLS and YYNGEE. CDR3 DNA: TGTGCCAGCAGCGAGCAGGGCTCCTACAATGAGCAGTTCTTC. It codes for CASSEQGSYNEQFF.

The chain uses TRBV14 and TRBJ2-3; unclear D gene. CDR1 and CDR2 (germline): SGHDN, FVKESK. The CDR3 length is 14 residues. Trimming left V 4 bases short and J 3 bases short, with 11 bases between. The CDR3 sequence is CASSPRPGTDTQYF. In DNA, the CDR3 is TGTGCCAGCAGCCCCCGGCCGGGTACAGATACGCAGTATTTT. Drawing the rest from reference TRBV14 and TRBJ2-3, the complete variable domain is EAGVTQFPSHSVIEKGQTVTLRCDPISGHDNLYWYRRVMGKEIKFLLHFVKESKQDESGMPNNRFLAERTGGTYSTLKVQPAELEDSGVYFCASSPRPGTDTQYFGPGTRLTVL.